Sequencing of this T cell receptor (beta chain) was carried out in a study of T cells in Graves' hyperthyroidism and ophthalmopathy. Overall study findings and caveats: Also found in blood were most expanded thyroid clonotypes above 0.001.

Researchers amplified the TCR beta CDR3 regions from RNA transcripts. HTBI primers were employed in a first-round RT-PCR of the TCR CDR3. TCRdb reprocessed the multiplex PCR reads with MiXCR, giving one entry per CDR3 protein. The sample contains 250,000 to 350,000 distinct CDR3 sequences, 17% of which appear only once. Clinical Activity Scores of at least 3, NOSPECS grades of at least 4 and durations under 3 months characterized ophthalmopathy patients. Exclusion criteria comprised uncontrolled infection, other autoimmune disease, pregnancy or lactation. This clonotype was observed many times. The antigen is not known. This CDR3 has 14 residues. Trimming pared 5 bases from V and 3 bases from J, leaving 13 bases between.

The chain is built from TRBV12-3 or TRBV12-4 and TRBJ1-1, with D possibly TRBD1 on 6 matching bases. The receptor comes from a woman in her fifties or sixties with Graves' ophthalmopathy. The specimen sequenced was blood. The CDR3 bases are TGTGCCAGCAGTAGTGGACAGACGCACACTGAAGCTTTCTTT. Translating it yields CASSSGQTHTEAFF.